The present TCR beta chain was sequenced within a study of blood T cell repertoires in COVID-19. The wider study: Whether acute or convalescent, the COVID-19 samples came from the United States, Italy and Spain.

In the original workflow: Nucleated cell number was recorded as an estimate derived from reference gene primer amplification. Libraries were prepared by immunoSEQ multiplex PCR; TCRdb keeps only in-frame clonotypes and omits some of them. D and trimming were read from the DNA, whereas the V and J calls and clone size are those reported in that table. The sample consists of roughly 700,000 clones, approximately 90% of them appearing once. The CDR3 totals 16 residues. Per the germline V gene, CDR1 is LGHDT and CDR2 is YNNKEL (reference sequence). With 4 bases clipped from V and 2 bases from J, the junction kept 7 bases outside the gene matches.

The sequence derives from a woman under 30 with acute or convalescent COVID-19. This sequence joins TRBV3-1 (or the pseudogene TRBV3-2) and TRBJ2-2; 7 bases match TRBD2. The sequencing sample was made of peripheral blood. DNA of the CDR3: TGTGCCAGCAGCCCACCCGAGGGACTAAACACCGGGGAGCTGTTTTTT. It yields the protein CASSPPEGLNTGELFF.